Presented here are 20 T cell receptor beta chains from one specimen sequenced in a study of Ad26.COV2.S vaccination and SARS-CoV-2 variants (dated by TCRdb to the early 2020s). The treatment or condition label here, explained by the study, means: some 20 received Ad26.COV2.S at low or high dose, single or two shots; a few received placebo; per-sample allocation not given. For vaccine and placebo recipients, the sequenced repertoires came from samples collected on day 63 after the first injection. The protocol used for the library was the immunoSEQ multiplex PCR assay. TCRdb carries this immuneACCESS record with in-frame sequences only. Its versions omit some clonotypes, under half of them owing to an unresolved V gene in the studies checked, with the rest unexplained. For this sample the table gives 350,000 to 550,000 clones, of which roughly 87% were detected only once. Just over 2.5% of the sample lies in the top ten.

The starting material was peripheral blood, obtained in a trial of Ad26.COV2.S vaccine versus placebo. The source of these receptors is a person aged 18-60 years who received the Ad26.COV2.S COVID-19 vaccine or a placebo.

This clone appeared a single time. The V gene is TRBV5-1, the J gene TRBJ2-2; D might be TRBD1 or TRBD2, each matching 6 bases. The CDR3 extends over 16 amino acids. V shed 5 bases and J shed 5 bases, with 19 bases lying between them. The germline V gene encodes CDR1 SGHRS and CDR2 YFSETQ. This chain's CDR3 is CASRPAGGGGTGELFF. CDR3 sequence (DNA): TGCGCCAGCAGACCTGCCGGCGGAGGGGGTACCGGGGAGCTGTTTTTT.

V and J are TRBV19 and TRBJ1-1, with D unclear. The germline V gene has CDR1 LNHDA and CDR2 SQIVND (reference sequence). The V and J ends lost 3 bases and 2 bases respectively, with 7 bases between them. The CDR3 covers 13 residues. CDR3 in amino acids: CASSIAINTEAFF. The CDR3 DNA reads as TGTGCCAGTAGTATCGCGATAAACACTGAAGCTTTCTTT.

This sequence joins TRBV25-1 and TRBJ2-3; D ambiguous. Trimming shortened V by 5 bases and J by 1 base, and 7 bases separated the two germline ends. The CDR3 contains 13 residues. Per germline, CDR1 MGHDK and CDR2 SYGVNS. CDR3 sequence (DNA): TGTGCCAGCAGTACGGTCCGCACAGATACGCAGTATTTT. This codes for CASSTVRTDTQYF.

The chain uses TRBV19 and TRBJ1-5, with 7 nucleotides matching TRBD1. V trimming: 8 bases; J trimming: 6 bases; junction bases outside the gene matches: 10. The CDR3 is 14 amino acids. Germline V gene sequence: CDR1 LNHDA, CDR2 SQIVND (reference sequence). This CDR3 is CASGRAGGRQPQHF. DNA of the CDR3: TGTGCCAGTGGTAGGGCAGGGGGTCGTCAGCCCCAGCATTTT.

This CDR3 reads CATGVNEQFF. The CDR3 bases are TGTGCCACCGGTGTGAATGAGCAGTTCTTC. This chain uses TRBV5-4 with TRBJ2-1; D is uncertain. This CDR3 has 10 residues. Between the trimmed V and J ends, which lost 9 bases and 7 bases, there was a span of 8 bases. Germline loops: CDR1 SGHNT, CDR2 YYREEE (reference sequence).

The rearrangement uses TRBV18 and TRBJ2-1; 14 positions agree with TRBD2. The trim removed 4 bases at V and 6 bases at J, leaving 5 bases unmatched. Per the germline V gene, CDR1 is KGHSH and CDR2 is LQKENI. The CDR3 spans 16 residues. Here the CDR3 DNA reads TGTGCCAGCTCACAACCGGGACTAGCGGGAGCCAATGAGCAGTTCTTC. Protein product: CASSQPGLAGANEQFF.

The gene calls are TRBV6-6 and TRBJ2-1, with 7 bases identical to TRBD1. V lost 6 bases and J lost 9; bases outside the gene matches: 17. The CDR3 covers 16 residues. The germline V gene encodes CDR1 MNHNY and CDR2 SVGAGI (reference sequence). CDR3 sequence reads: CASRGRRAPPGGEQFF. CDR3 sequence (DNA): TGTGCCAGCAGGGGACGCCGGGCCCCACCAGGGGGTGAGCAGTTCTTC.

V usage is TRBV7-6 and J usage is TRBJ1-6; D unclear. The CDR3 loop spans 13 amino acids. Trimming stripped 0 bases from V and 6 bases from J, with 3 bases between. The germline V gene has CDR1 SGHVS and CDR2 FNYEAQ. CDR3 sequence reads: CASSLAGNSPLHF. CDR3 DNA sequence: TGTGCCAGCAGCTTAGCGGGTAATTCACCCCTCCACTTT. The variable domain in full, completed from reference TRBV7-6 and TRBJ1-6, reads GAGVSQSPRYKVTKRGQDVALRCDPISGHVSLYWYRQALGQGPEFLTYFNYEAQQDKSGLPNDRFSAERPEGSISTLTIQRTEQRDSAMYRCASSLAGNSPLHFGNGTRLTVT.

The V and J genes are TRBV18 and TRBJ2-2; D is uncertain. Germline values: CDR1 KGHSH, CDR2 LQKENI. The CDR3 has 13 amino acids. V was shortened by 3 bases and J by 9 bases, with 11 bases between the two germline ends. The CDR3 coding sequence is TGTGCCAGCTCACCGGGGTTTTCCCGGGAGCTGTTTTTT. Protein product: CASSPGFSRELFF.

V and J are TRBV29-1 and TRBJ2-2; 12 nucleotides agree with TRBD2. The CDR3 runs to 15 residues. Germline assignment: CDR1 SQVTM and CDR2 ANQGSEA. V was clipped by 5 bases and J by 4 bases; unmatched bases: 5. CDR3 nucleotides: TGCAGCGTTCGCCTACTAGCGGGAGGCACCGGGGAGCTGTTTTTT. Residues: CSVRLLAGGTGELFF.

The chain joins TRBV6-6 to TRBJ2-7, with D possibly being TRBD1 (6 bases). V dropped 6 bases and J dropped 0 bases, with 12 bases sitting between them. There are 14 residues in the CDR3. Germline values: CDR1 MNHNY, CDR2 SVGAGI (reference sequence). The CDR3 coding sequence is TGTGCCAGCAGCCTAGGGGGACGCTCCTACGAGCAGTACGTC. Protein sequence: CASSLGGRSYEQYV.

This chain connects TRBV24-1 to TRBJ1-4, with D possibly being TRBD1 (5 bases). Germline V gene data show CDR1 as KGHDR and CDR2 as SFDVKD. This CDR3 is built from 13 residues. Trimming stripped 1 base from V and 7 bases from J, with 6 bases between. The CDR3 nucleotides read TGTGCCACCAGTGATTTAAGGGGTGAAAAACTGTTTTTT. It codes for CATSDLRGEKLFF.

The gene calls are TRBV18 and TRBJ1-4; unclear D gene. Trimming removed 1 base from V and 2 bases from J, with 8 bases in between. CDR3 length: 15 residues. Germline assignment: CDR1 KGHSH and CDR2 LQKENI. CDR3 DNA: TGTGCCAGCTCACCACGTGTCAGTACTAATGAAAAACTGTTTTTT. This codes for CASSPRVSTNEKLFF.

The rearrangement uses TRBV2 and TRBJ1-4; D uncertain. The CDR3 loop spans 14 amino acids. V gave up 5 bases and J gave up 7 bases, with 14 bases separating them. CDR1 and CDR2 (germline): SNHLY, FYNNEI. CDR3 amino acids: CASSPWTEGEKLFF. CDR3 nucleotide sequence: TGTGCCAGCAGTCCTTGGACGGAGGGTGAAAAACTGTTTTTT.

The CDR3 DNA reads as TGTGCCAGCACCAGAAACTCCTACAATGAGCAGTTCTTC. The encoded protein is CASTRNSYNEQFF. The gene calls are TRBV6-5 and TRBJ2-1; D ambiguous. This CDR3 comprises 13 residues. The germline V gene has CDR1 MNHEY and CDR2 SVGAGI. The V end was cut by 7 bases, the J end by 0 bases, with 7 bases between.

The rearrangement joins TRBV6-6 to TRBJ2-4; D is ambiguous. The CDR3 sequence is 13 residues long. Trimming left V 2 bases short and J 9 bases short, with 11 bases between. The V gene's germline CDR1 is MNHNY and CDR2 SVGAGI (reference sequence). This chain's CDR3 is CASSYRPSAIQYF. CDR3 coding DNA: TGTGCCAGCAGTTACCGGCCATCGGCCATTCAGTACTTC.

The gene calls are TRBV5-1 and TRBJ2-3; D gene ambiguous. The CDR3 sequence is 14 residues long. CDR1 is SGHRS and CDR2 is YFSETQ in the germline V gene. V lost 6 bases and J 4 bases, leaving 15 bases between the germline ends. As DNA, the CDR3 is TGCGCCAGCACTATATGGGCGGTCGCAGATACGCAGTATTTT. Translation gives CASTIWAVADTQYF.

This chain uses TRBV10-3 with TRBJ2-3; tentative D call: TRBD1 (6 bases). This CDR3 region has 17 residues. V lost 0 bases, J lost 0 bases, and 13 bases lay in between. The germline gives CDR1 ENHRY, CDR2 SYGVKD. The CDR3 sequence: CAISESLRGASTDTQYF. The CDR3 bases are TGTGCCATCAGTGAGTCGCTCAGGGGAGCTAGCACAGATACGCAGTATTTT.

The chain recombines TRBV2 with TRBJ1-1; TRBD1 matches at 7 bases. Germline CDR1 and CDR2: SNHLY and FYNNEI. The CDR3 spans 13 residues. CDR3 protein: CATRYRGNTEAFF. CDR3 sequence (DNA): TGTGCAACGAGGTACAGGGGGAACACTGAAGCTTTCTTT.

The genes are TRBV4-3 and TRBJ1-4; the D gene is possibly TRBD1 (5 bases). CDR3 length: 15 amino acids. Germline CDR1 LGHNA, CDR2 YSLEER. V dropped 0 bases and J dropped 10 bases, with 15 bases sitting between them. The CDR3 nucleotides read TGCGCCAGCAGCCAAGAGGGACGGTTCGGGGCAAAACTGTTTTTT. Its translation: CASSQEGRFGAKLFF.